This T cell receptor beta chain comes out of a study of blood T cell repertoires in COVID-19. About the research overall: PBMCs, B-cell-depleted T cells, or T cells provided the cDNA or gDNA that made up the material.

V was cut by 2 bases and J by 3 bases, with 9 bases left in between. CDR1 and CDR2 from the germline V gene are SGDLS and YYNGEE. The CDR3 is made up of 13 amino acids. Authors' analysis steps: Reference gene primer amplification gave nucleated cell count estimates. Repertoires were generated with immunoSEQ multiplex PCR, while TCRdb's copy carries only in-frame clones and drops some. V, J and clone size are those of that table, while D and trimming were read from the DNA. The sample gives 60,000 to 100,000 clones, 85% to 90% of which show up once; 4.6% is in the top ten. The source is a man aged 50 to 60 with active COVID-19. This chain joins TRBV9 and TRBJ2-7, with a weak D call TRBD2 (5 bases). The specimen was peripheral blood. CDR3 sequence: CASSVGDNYEQYF. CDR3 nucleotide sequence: TGTGCCAGCAGCGTGGGAGATAACTACGAGCAGTACTTC.